This T cell receptor (beta chain) was obtained from a study of blood T cell repertoires in COVID-19. Study-wide context: The United States, Italy and Spain provided the acute and convalescent COVID-19 samples. Nucleic acid was either cDNA or gDNA, and it came from T cells, B-cell-depleted T cells, or PBMCs.

V shed 4 bases and J shed 0 bases, with 9 bases lying between them. Per germline, CDR1 GTSNPN and CDR2 SVGIG (reference sequence). This CDR3 is built from 14 residues. Some clones are missing from TCRdb's copy, which holds only in-frame ones; the method was immunoSEQ multiplex PCR. Here the sample spans fewer than 200,000 clones, roughly 86% being singletons. The TCR comes from a man aged 40-49 years who had recovered from COVID-19. The chain couples TRBV30 to TRBJ1-4, with D perhaps TRBD1 (6 bases). Input material: peripheral blood. CDR3 nucleotides: TGTGCCTGGACCGACAGGACAACTAATGAAAAACTGTTTTTT. It codes for CAWTDRTTNEKLFF.